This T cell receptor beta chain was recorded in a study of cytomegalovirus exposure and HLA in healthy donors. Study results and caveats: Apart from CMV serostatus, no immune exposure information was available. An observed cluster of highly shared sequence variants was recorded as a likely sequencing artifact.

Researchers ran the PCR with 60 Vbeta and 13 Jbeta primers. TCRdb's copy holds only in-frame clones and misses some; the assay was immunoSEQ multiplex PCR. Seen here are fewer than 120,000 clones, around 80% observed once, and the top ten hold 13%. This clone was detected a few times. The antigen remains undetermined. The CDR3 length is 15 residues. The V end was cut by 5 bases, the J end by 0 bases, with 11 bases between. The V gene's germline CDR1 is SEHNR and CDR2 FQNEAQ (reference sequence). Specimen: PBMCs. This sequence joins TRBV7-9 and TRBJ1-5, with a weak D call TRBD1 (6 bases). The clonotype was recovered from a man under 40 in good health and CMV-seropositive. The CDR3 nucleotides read TGTGCCAGCAGCCCGGAAGGGGGTAGCAATCAGCCCCAGCATTTT. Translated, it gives CASSPEGGSNQPQHF.